These T cell receptor beta chains were read from a single sample in a study of T cell responses to AZD1222 COVID-19 vaccine. Clones were read by immunoSEQ multiplex PCR, and TCRdb kept only the in-frame ones, dropping some. The sample carries around 130,000 clones, over 85% recorded once. The starting material was peripheral blood, obtained 28 days after the second AZD1222 dose. These receptors came from an adult who received the AZD1222 COVID-19 vaccine. CDR3s include the opening cysteine and the closing phenylalanine or tryptophan. Each record gives: clone size, V gene, D gene, J gene, CDR3 protein, CDR3 DNA. D genes are given only for firm matches. Rows may omit the clone size; those that give it use once, few, many or a size class.

size: .; V: TRBV5-1; D: TRBD1; J: TRBJ1-2; CDR3: CASSGQGPSYGYTF; DNA: TGCGCCAGCAGTGGACAGGGGCCCTCCTATGGCTACACCTTC
size: .; V: TRBV3-1/TRBV3-2; D: .; J: TRBJ1-1; CDR3: CASSERGNTEAFF; DNA: TGTGCCAGCAGCGAACGCGGGAACACTGAAGCTTTCTTT
size: .; V: TRBV19; D: .; J: TRBJ1-1; CDR3: CASSRRGLTEAFF; DNA: TGTGCCAGTAGTAGAAGGGGCCTTACTGAAGCTTTCTTT
size: .; V: TRBV7-3; D: TRBD1; J: TRBJ1-1; CDR3: CASSFAHPGQMNTEAFF; DNA: TGTGCCAGCAGCTTCGCACACCCGGGACAGATGAACACTGAAGCTTTCTTT
size: .; V: TRBV2; D: TRBD1; J: TRBJ1-2; CDR3: CASTAGQGAFGYTF; DNA: TGTGCCAGCACAGCCGGACAGGGGGCTTTTGGCTACACCTTC
size: .; V: TRBV5-6; D: .; J: TRBJ1-2; CDR3: CASSSSGERGYTF; DNA: TGTGCCAGCAGCTCTTCAGGGGAACGGGGCTACACCTTC
size: .; V: TRBV5-4; D: .; J: TRBJ2-2; CDR3: CASSLARGASNTGELFF; DNA: TGTGCCAGCAGCTTGGCCCGGGGGGCGTCGAACACCGGGGAGCTGTTTTTT
size: once; V: TRBV6-5; D: .; J: TRBJ2-5; CDR3: CASKWGEYQETQYF; DNA: TGTGCCAGCAAGTGGGGGGAGTACCAAGAGACCCAGTACTTC
size: .; V: TRBV5-6; D: .; J: TRBJ2-1; CDR3: CASSLPSSYNEQFF; DNA: TGTGCCAGCAGCTTGCCCAGCTCCTACAATGAGCAGTTCTTC
size: .; V: TRBV11-2; D: .; J: TRBJ2-5; CDR3: CASSLGRQETQYF; DNA: TGTGCCAGCAGCTTAGGCAGACAAGAGACCCAGTACTTC
size: .; V: TRBV30; D: .; J: TRBJ2-6; CDR3: CAWSSGANVLTF; DNA: TGTGCCTGGAGCTCTGGGGCCAACGTCCTGACTTTC
size: .; V: TRBV3-1/TRBV3-2; D: .; J: TRBJ2-1; CDR3: CASSHGQLRNEQFF; DNA: TGTGCCAGCAGCCACGGACAGCTAAGGAATGAGCAGTTCTTC
size: once; V: TRBV19; D: .; J: TRBJ1-5; CDR3: CASSMARYSNQPQHF; DNA: TGTGCCAGTAGTATGGCGCGATATAGCAATCAGCCCCAGCATTTT
size: .; V: TRBV28; D: .; J: TRBJ1-3; CDR3: CAGGGGLGNTIYF; DNA: TGTGCCGGAGGAGGTGGACTGGGAAACACCATATATTTT
size: .; V: TRBV5-4; D: TRBD2; J: TRBJ2-7; CDR3: CASSSAGTSGGGKDYEQYF; DNA: TGTGCCAGCAGCTCCGCCGGGACTAGCGGGGGTGGCAAAGACTACGAGCAGTACTTC
size: .; V: TRBV28; D: .; J: TRBJ1-3; CDR3: CASSRQSSGNTIYF; DNA: TGTGCCAGCAGCCGACAGAGCTCTGGAAACACCATATATTTT
size: .; V: TRBV7-8; D: .; J: TRBJ2-1; CDR3: CASSLVGGAGNEQFF; DNA: TGTGCCAGCAGCTTAGTAGGGGGAGCGGGCAATGAGCAGTTCTTC
size: .; V: TRBV24-1; D: .; J: TRBJ1-4; CDR3: CATSDGRSGDEKLFF; DNA: TGTGCCACCAGTGATGGGAGGTCCGGGGATGAAAAACTGTTTTTT
size: .; V: TRBV28; D: TRBD2; J: TRBJ2-1; CDR3: CASSLWTSVPSYNEQFF; DNA: TGTGCCAGCAGTTTATGGACTAGCGTCCCCAGTTACAATGAGCAGTTCTTC
size: .; V: TRBV6-5; D: .; J: TRBJ1-2; CDR3: CASSYSPNYGYTF; DNA: TGTGCCAGCAGTTACTCCCCTAACTATGGCTACACCTTC
size: .; V: TRBV12-5; D: TRBD1; J: TRBJ1-5; CDR3: CASGLVPNSGTGGITSNQPQHF; DNA: TGTGCTAGTGGTTTGGTACCCAACTCCGGGACAGGGGGCATTACTAGCAATCAGCCCCAGCATTTT
size: once; V: TRBV7-8; D: TRBD2; J: TRBJ2-1; CDR3: CASTSVRGAYNEQFF; DNA: TGTGCCAGCACCTCCGTCCGGGGGGCCTACAATGAGCAGTTCTTC
size: .; V: TRBV7-2; D: .; J: TRBJ2-2; CDR3: CASSLSGSTGELFF; DNA: TGTGCCAGCAGCTTATCGGGGAGCACCGGGGAGCTGTTTTTT
size: .; V: TRBV6-5; D: .; J: TRBJ1-2; CDR3: CASSYSRGGRNGYTF; DNA: TGTGCCAGCAGTTACTCCCGGGGGGGGAGGAATGGCTACACCTTC
size: .; V: TRBV4-3; D: .; J: TRBJ1-6; CDR3: CASSQEAGLDSPLHF; DNA: TGCGCCAGCAGCCAAGAAGCAGGACTCGATTCACCCCTCCACTTT
size: .; V: TRBV2; D: .; J: TRBJ1-3; CDR3: CASGGDGLSGNTIYF; DNA: TGTGCCAGCGGGGGGGACGGACTCTCTGGAAACACCATATATTTT
size: once; V: TRBV19; D: TRBD1; J: TRBJ1-1; CDR3: CASSGGTVKFEAFF; DNA: TGTGCCAGTAGTGGGGGGACAGTCAAGTTTGAAGCTTTCTTT
size: once; V: TRBV6-5; D: TRBD1; J: TRBJ1-3; CDR3: CASSRGQLSGNTIYF; DNA: TGTGCCAGCAGTCGGGGACAGTTGAGTGGAAACACCATATATTTT
size: .; V: TRBV15; D: .; J: TRBJ1-5; CDR3: CATSSRQRDQPQHF; DNA: TGTGCCACCAGCAGTCGACAGAGGGATCAGCCCCAGCATTTT
size: few; V: TRBV7-2; D: .; J: TRBJ2-7; CDR3: CASRAPSSYEQYF; DNA: TGTGCCAGCAGAGCCCCTAGCTCCTACGAGCAGTACTTC
size: .; V: TRBV18; D: .; J: TRBJ2-7; CDR3: CASSQLRGNEQYF; DNA: TGTGCCAGCTCACAGCTCAGGGGTAACGAGCAGTACTTC
size: .; V: TRBV10-1; D: .; J: TRBJ2-7; CDR3: CASRVEYWCHSPYEQYF; DNA: TGCGCCAGCAGAGTGGAATATTGGTGTCACAGCCCCTACGAGCAGTACTTC
size: .; V: TRBV28; D: .; J: TRBJ1-1; CDR3: CASSLPEGGEAFF; DNA: TGTGCCAGCAGTTTACCAGAAGGGGGTGAAGCTTTCTTT
size: .; V: TRBV29-1; D: TRBD1; J: TRBJ1-1; CDR3: CSVRTGTGDSAFF; DNA: TGCAGCGTTAGAACCGGGACAGGGGATTCAGCTTTCTTT
size: .; V: TRBV5-6; D: .; J: TRBJ2-6; CDR3: CASTIGISGANVLTF; DNA: TGTGCCAGCACAATAGGCATCTCTGGGGCCAACGTCCTGACTTTC
size: .; V: TRBV12-1; D: .; J: TRBJ2-7; CDR3: CASSLGQGNYEQYF; DNA: TGTGCCAGCAGCTTGGGACAGGGTAACTACGAGCAGTACTTC
size: .; V: TRBV7-8; D: .; J: TRBJ1-5; CDR3: CASSLEAALNQPQHF; DNA: TGTGCCAGCAGCTTAGAGGCAGCCCTAAATCAGCCCCAGCATTTT
size: .; V: TRBV9; D: .; J: TRBJ1-2; CDR3: CASSLGRDLYGYTF; DNA: TGTGCCAGCAGCCTCGGACGAGACCTCTATGGCTACACCTTC
size: .; V: TRBV10-3; D: TRBD1; J: TRBJ2-7; CDR3: CATAIPGGSYEQYF; DNA: TGTGCCACCGCGATTCCAGGGGGTTCCTACGAGCAGTACTTC
size: .; V: TRBV11-3; D: TRBD2; J: TRBJ2-1; CDR3: CASISSLAGHNEQFF; DNA: TGTGCCAGCATCTCCTCCTTAGCGGGGCACAATGAGCAGTTCTTC
size: .; V: TRBV6-5; D: .; J: TRBJ1-4; CDR3: CASSPSNEKLFF; DNA: TGTGCCAGCAGTCCCTCTAATGAAAAACTGTTTTTT
size: once; V: TRBV3-1/TRBV3-2; D: .; J: TRBJ2-3; CDR3: CASSQRSVWGTDTQYF; DNA: TGTGCCAGCAGCCAACGGAGCGTGTGGGGCACAGATACGCAGTATTTT
size: .; V: TRBV9; D: .; J: TRBJ2-7; CDR3: CASSPSGYEQYF; DNA: TGTGCCAGCAGCCCGTCAGGATACGAGCAGTACTTC
size: .; V: TRBV10-1; D: TRBD2; J: TRBJ2-5; CDR3: CASSETLAKETQYF; DNA: TGCGCCAGCAGTGAGACACTAGCGAAGGAGACCCAGTACTTC
size: once; V: TRBV6-2/TRBV6-3; D: TRBD2; J: TRBJ2-3; CDR3: CASSSSGPSGGGNTQYF; DNA: TGTGCCAGCAGCTCTTCCGGGCCTAGCGGGGGCGGGAATACGCAGTATTTT